These 28 T cell receptor beta chains came from one sample sequenced in a study of T-cell reconstitution after alpha-beta-depleted transplantation in children. Molecular barcoding with unique molecular identifiers was used for the TCRbeta library. TCRdb processed the PCR reads anew with MiXCR; each CDR3 protein has one entry. This table has hundreds of thousands of distinct CDR3 sequences, roughly 10% appearing once. Sequenced here: PBMCs, sampled before TCRalphabeta/CD19-depleted stem cell transplant. These receptors were obtained from a child aged 2 to 9 with inherited bone marrow failure, due to receive a stem cell transplant.

This clonotype was seen a handful of times. The genes are TRBV6-2 or TRBV6-3 and TRBJ2-1; D is possibly TRBD1 (6 bases). This CDR3 is 14 amino acids long. With 5 bases removed from V and 2 bases from J, the gap between germline ends came to 10 bases. CDR1 is MNHEY and CDR2 is SVGEGT in the germline V gene. The CDR3 sequence: CASSRQAAYNEQFF. CDR3 nucleotides: TGTGCCAGCAGTCGACAGGCTGCCTACAATGAGCAGTTCTTC.

This clonotype was picked up many times. The genes are TRBV9 and TRBJ2-1, with D tentatively TRBD1 (5 bases). This CDR3 is built from 14 residues. Trimming pared 1 base from V and 0 bases from J, leaving 5 bases between. CDR1 SGDLS and CDR2 YYNGEE come from the germline V gene. CDR3 amino acids: CASSVRGSYNEQFF. In DNA form, the CDR3 reads TGTGCCAGCAGCGTAAGGGGCTCCTACAATGAGCAGTTCTTC. Combining the CDR3 with reference TRBV9 and TRBJ2-1 gives the whole variable domain DSGVTQTPKHLITATGQRVTLRCSPRSGDLSVYWYQQSLDQGLQFLIQYYNGEERAKGNILERFSAQQFPDLHSELNLSSLELGDSALYFCASSVRGSYNEQFFGPGTRLTVL.

This clonotype was seen many times. The DNA of the CDR3 is TGTGCCAGCATGTCAACCCTTTACAATGAGCAGTTCTTC. Translated, it gives CASMSTLYNEQFF. The chain recombines TRBV10-3 with TRBJ2-1; D gene ambiguous. V dropped 10 bases and J dropped 4 bases, with 14 bases sitting between them. The germline V gene encodes CDR1 ENHRY and CDR2 SYGVKD. The CDR3 has 13 amino acids.

This clonotype was seen ten or more times. The J gene is TRBJ2-5, the V gene TRBV5-1, with D uncertain. CDR3 length: 14 amino acids. The V end lost 0 bases, the J end lost 5 bases, and 11 bases lay between the germline ends. Germline values: CDR1 SGHRS, CDR2 YFSETQ. Written as DNA, the CDR3 is TGCGCCAGCAGCTTGGGACCCCGGCGGGAGACCCAGTACTTC. This sequence encodes CASSLGPRRETQYF. Variable domain in full (rest from reference TRBV5-1 and TRBJ2-5): KAGVTQTPRYLIKTRGQQVTLSCSPISGHRSVSWYQQTPGQGLQFLFEYFSETQRNKGNFPGRFSGRQFSNSRSEMNVSTLELGDSALYLCASSLGPRRETQYFGPGTRLLVL.

This clonotype has a count of ten or more. The V call is TRBV11-1, the J call TRBJ2-4; TRBD2 matches 12 bases. The CDR3 totals 20 residues. Germline V lookup: CDR1 SGHAT, CDR2 FQDESV (reference sequence). The V segment lost 5 bases and the J segment 1 base; nucleotides outside the gene matches: 15. CDR3 protein: CASSPGLAGTHGGAKNIQYF. In nucleotides, the CDR3 is TGTGCCAGCAGCCCAGGACTAGCGGGAACACACGGTGGGGCCAAAAACATTCAGTACTTC.

The CDR3 DNA sequence: TGTGCCAGCAGCTTACAGCGGGCCGCTGAAGCTTTCTTT. This sequence encodes CASSLQRAAEAFF. The gene calls are TRBV7-2 and TRBJ1-1, with D hard to call. Germline assignment: CDR1 SGHTA and CDR2 FQGNSA. V lost 2 bases, J lost 6 bases, and 10 bases lay in between. CDR3 length: 13 residues.

As regards this clonotype: One base away lies a much larger clone, so this may be a sequencing read error. The chain uses TRBV3-1 and TRBJ2-3; D is possibly TRBD1 or TRBD2 (6 bases each). The germline CDR1 and CDR2 sequences are LGHDT and YNNKEL (reference sequence). The CDR3 runs to 17 residues. The DNA for the CDR3 is TGTGCCACCAGCCAAGATGGGGGCCGCTCGGGGGTAGATACGCAGTATTTT. Its translation: CATSQDGGRSGVDTQYF.

This clonotype was observed many times. The rearrangement joins TRBV5-4 to TRBJ2-5; a possible D gene is TRBD1 (5 bases). This CDR3 contains 12 residues. Germline CDR1 and CDR2: SGHNT and YYREEE (reference sequence). V was cut by 5 bases and J by 2 bases, with 7 bases left in between. The CDR3 here is CASSRTQETQYF. For the CDR3, the DNA is TGTGCCAGCAGTAGGACACAAGAGACCCAGTACTTC.

This clonotype was counted a single time. Being one base from a much bigger clone, this may be a read error. The CDR3 DNA is TGCAATGCTTTCGGACAGCAGTCTGATCAGCCCCAGCATTTT. Its protein product is CNAFGQQSDQPQHF. V usage is TRBV20-1 and J usage is TRBJ1-5; weak D call: TRBD1 (6 bases). Germline V gene lookup returns CDR1 DFQATT and CDR2 SNEGSKA (reference sequence). The CDR3 is made up of 14 amino acids.

With respect to this clonotype: Germline is not matched at one junction end, which may reflect a read error. This sequence joins TRBV20-1 and TRBJ1-5; 7 nucleotides align to TRBD1. Germline V gives CDR1 DFQATT, CDR2 SNEGSKA (reference sequence). This CDR3 comprises 15 residues. CDR3 amino acids: CCARDRVVGNQPQHF. The CDR3 nucleotides are TGCTGTGCTAGAGACAGGGTCGTTGGCAATCAGCCCCAGCATTTT.

This clonotype showed up many times. V and J are TRBV29-1 and TRBJ1-2, with D unresolved. This CDR3 has 12 residues. Germline V gives CDR1 SQVTM, CDR2 ANQGSEA. With 2 bases removed from V and 2 bases from J, the gap between germline ends came to 6 bases. In DNA, the CDR3 is TGCAGCGTTGAACGGCGAAACTATGGCTACACCTTC. Its translation is CSVERRNYGYTF. Drawing the rest from reference TRBV29-1 and TRBJ1-2, the complete variable domain is SAVISQKPSRDICQRGTSLTIQCQVDSQVTMMFWYRQQPGQSLTLIATANQGSEATYESGFVIDKFPISRPNLTFSTLTVSNMSPEDSSIYLCSVERRNYGYTFGSGTRLTVV.

Of note for this clonotype: This may be a read error, as it is one base from a much larger clone. The chain couples TRBV27 to TRBJ2-1, with 14 bases that match TRBD2. Per germline, CDR1 MNHEY and CDR2 SMNVEV (reference sequence). This CDR3 comprises 16 residues. V trimming: 5 bases; J trimming: 9 bases; junction bases outside the gene matches: 9. The CDR3 spells CASSAGLAGASGEQFF. Written as DNA, the CDR3 is TGTGCCAGCAGTGCGGGACTAGCGGGAGCTAGCGGTGAGCAGTTCTTC.

This clonotype was observed at least ten times. V and J are TRBV6-1 and TRBJ2-1; possibly TRBD1 or TRBD2 for D (5 bases each). V was cut by 8 bases and J by 2 bases, with 10 bases left in between. Looked up from germline, CDR1 is MNHNS and CDR2 is SASEGT. The CDR3 is 13 residues long. The CDR3 loop reads CASSWDAYNEQFF. The DNA of the CDR3 is TGTGCCAGCTCCTGGGACGCCTACAATGAGCAGTTCTTC.

A few counts support this clonotype. The genes are TRBV20-1 and TRBJ2-7; 7 positions agree with TRBD1. V was clipped by 3 bases and J by 1 base; unmatched bases: 9. This CDR3 comprises 15 residues. Germline lookup yields CDR1 DFQATT and CDR2 SNEGSKA (reference sequence). The CDR3 protein is CSASKGQLLSYEQYF. DNA for the CDR3: TGCAGTGCTAGCAAGGGACAGCTTTTATCCTACGAGCAGTACTTC.

As regards this clonotype: Just one base apart from a much larger clone, this may be a read error. V is TRBV6-8 and J is TRBJ1-3; perhaps TRBD1 as D (5 bases). This CDR3 spans 16 amino acids. Trimming removed 2 bases at V and 0 bases at J, with 11 bases between. CDR1 and CDR2 from the germline V gene are MNHGY and SAAAGT. CDR3 amino acids: CASSYRTRASGNTIYF. The DNA for the CDR3 is TGTGCCAGCAGTTACAGGACCAGGGCCTCTGGAAACACCATATATTTT.

This clonotype was picked up a small number of times. This chain uses TRBV5-1 with TRBJ2-2; 9 bases map to TRBD2. CDR3 length: 17 residues. Germline V gene sequence: CDR1 SGHRS, CDR2 YFSETQ. With 0 bases clipped from V and 1 base from J, the junction kept 4 bases outside the gene matches. The CDR3 nucleotides are TGCGCCAGCAGCTTGGGACTAGCGGATTTGAACACCGGGGAGCTGTTTTTT. The encoded protein is CASSLGLADLNTGELFF.

In this sample, this clonotype turned up many times. The rearrangement uses TRBV4-3 and TRBJ1-3, with D possibly TRBD1 on 6 matching bases. Trimming took off 0 bases at V and 11 bases at J, with 14 bases between the two ends. Germline CDR1 LGHNA, CDR2 YSLEER. CDR3 length: 14 amino acids. CDR3 DNA: TGCGCCAGCAGCCAAGATCGGATCGGGGGCCCCATATATTTT. Its protein is CASSQDRIGGPIYF.

At least ten counts were recorded for this clonotype. In nucleotides, the CDR3 is TGTGCCATCGGAGCAGGGGCTACAGAGACCCAGTACTTC. Translated, it gives CAIGAGATETQYF. This sequence joins TRBV10-3 and TRBJ2-5; D is perhaps TRBD1 (6 bases). The CDR3 loop spans 13 amino acids. From germline, CDR1 is ENHRY and CDR2 SYGVKD. V lost 8 bases to trimming and J lost 4 bases, with 14 bases between them.

This chain joins TRBV20-1 and TRBJ2-7; D possibly corresponds to TRBD1 (6 bases). This CDR3 region has 15 residues. V was cut by 0 bases and J by 3 bases, with 15 bases left in between. Germline lookup yields CDR1 DFQATT and CDR2 SNEGSKA (reference sequence). CDR3: CSARDAAQGFYEQYF. CDR3 DNA: TGCAGTGCTAGAGACGCGGCACAGGGTTTCTACGAGCAGTACTTC.

This clonotype has at least ten counts. The chain carries TRBV4-3 and TRBJ2-3; possibly TRBD2 for D (7 bases). V was clipped by 0 bases and J by 7 bases, with 14 bases between them. Germline-derived CDR1 and CDR2 are LGHNA and YSLEER. CDR3 size: 15 residues. CDR3 nucleotide sequence: TGCGCCAGCAGCCAAGATCAAGGGGGGGTGAATACGCAGTATTTT. Its protein is CASSQDQGGVNTQYF.

This clonotype showed up many times. J is TRBJ2-7 and V is TRBV6-2 or TRBV6-3, with 11 bases aligning to TRBD2. V lost 0 bases, J lost 6 bases, and 1 base stayed unmatched. Germline lookup yields CDR1 MNHEY and CDR2 SVGEGT. CDR3 size: 14 residues. The CDR3 DNA is TGTGCCAGCAGTTACTCAACTAGCGGGAGCGAGCAGTACTTC. Translated, it gives CASSYSTSGSEQYF.

A remark on this clonotype: A much larger clone lies a single base off, so this may be a read error. The CDR3 sequence: CAISESILKAGGYTYEQYF. The CDR3 bases are TGTGCCATCAGTGAGTCGATCCTTAAGGCAGGGGGCTATACCTACGAGCAGTACTTC. The chain links TRBV10-3 to TRBJ2-7; TRBD1 aligns across 8 bases. CDR1 ENHRY and CDR2 SYGVKD come from the germline V gene. This CDR3 region has 19 residues. With 0 bases clipped from V and 2 bases from J, the junction kept 15 bases outside the gene matches.

The sample holds many counts of this clonotype. The chain employs TRBV5-1 and TRBJ1-3; a weak D match, TRBD1 (5 bases). Germline V lookup: CDR1 SGHRS, CDR2 YFSETQ. CDR3 size: 15 residues. Trimming removed 3 bases from V and 2 bases from J, with 12 bases in between. The CDR3 loop is CASSSAGMAGNTIYF. CDR3 coding DNA: TGCGCCAGCAGCTCCGCAGGGATGGCTGGAAACACCATATATTTT.

In its sample, this clonotype was seen a few times. V is TRBV24-1 and J is TRBJ2-1; 9 bases align to TRBD1. Germline trimming cut 3 bases from V and 5 bases from J; bases unmatched to any gene: 10. The CDR3 contains 17 residues. CDR1 and CDR2 from the germline V gene are KGHDR and SFDVKD. CDR3 sequence: CATSDTVGQGRNNEQFF. Here the CDR3 DNA reads TGTGCCACCAGTGATACCGTGGGACAGGGAAGGAACAATGAGCAGTTCTTC.

Ten or more counts support this clonotype. The V gene is TRBV27, the J gene TRBJ2-5, with a weak D call TRBD2 (6 bases). This CDR3 has 13 amino acids. Germline V gene sequence: CDR1 MNHEY, CDR2 SMNVEV (reference sequence). V was clipped by 3 bases and J by 5 bases, with 10 bases between them. This chain's CDR3 is CASSFPGGETQYF. The CDR3 DNA follows: TGTGCCAGCAGTTTCCCTGGGGGGGAGACCCAGTACTTC.

This clonotype came up many times. The J gene is TRBJ2-1, the V gene TRBV6-1; 12 bases agree with TRBD2. CDR1 MNHNS and CDR2 SASEGT come from the germline V gene. V dropped 9 bases and J dropped 6; count of bases not matched to a gene: 12. The CDR3 is 16 amino acids. The CDR3 here is CASSPGLAGISNEQFF. DNA for the CDR3: TGTGCCAGTTCCCCCGGACTAGCGGGAATCAGCAATGAGCAGTTCTTC.

This clonotype was detected ten times or more. The J gene is TRBJ1-2, the V gene TRBV7-2; 9 positions match TRBD1. With 4 bases clipped from V and 4 bases from J, the junction kept 7 bases outside the gene matches. Per germline, CDR1 SGHTA and CDR2 FQGNSA. CDR3 length: 15 amino acids. The DNA of the CDR3 is TGTGCCAGCAGCTCCTGGACAGGGGTCGGCTATGGCTACACCTTC. As protein: CASSSWTGVGYGYTF.

This clonotype was recorded at least ten times. The chain recombines TRBV28 with TRBJ1-2; D unclear. CDR3 length equals 12 residues. Between the trimmed V and J ends, which lost 8 bases and 0 bases, there was a span of 7 bases. Germline assignment: CDR1 MDHEN and CDR2 SYDVKM. CDR3 DNA sequence: TGTGCCAGCTCTAGATCTAACTATGGCTACACCTTC. Residues: CASSRSNYGYTF.